These 19 T cell receptor beta chains were sequenced from one sample in a study of control samples from healthy donors and cancer patients. The protocol was immunoSEQ multiplex PCR, while the TCRdb copy is restricted to in-frame clones and leaves out a portion. Of approximately 89,000 clones in the sample, about 87% were seen once. The sequencing sample was made of blood. The receptor source for this set is a man aged 50-59 years in good health.

The chain couples TRBV19 to TRBJ2-2; 12 bases are shared with TRBD2. The CDR3 contains 18 residues. Germline V lookup: CDR1 LNHDA, CDR2 SQIVND (reference sequence). Trimming cost V 7 bases and J 3 bases; bases outside gene matches: 12. In nucleotides, the CDR3 is TGTGCCAGTACTCCAAGAGGGCTAGCGGGAGGGCACACCGGGGAGCTGTTTTTT. Translated, it gives CASTPRGLAGGHTGELFF.

The V and J genes are TRBV24-1 and TRBJ1-1, with 9 bases lining up with TRBD1. Germline V lookup: CDR1 KGHDR, CDR2 SFDVKD. This CDR3 comprises 15 residues. Trimming cost V 3 bases and J 0 bases; bases outside gene matches: 1. This chain's CDR3 is CATSDGTGMNTEAFF. In nucleotides, the CDR3 is TGTGCCACCAGTGATGGGACAGGGATGAACACTGAAGCTTTCTTT.

The V call is TRBV7-2, the J call TRBJ2-2, with 10 bases aligning to TRBD2. The V gene's germline CDR1 is SGHTA and CDR2 FQGNSA. The ends lost 3 bases at V and 0 bases at J; junction bases unmatched: 7. This CDR3 is built from 18 residues. In nucleotides, the CDR3 is TGTGCCAGCAGCTTTCGGACTAGCGGCAGTGCGAACACCGGGGAGCTGTTTTTT. Translating it yields CASSFRTSGSANTGELFF. The whole variable domain, remainder taken from reference TRBV7-2 and TRBJ2-2, is GAGVSQSPSNKVTEKGKDVELRCDPISGHTALYWYRQSLGQGLEFLIYFQGNSAPDKSGLPSDRFSAERTGGSVSTLTIQRTQQEDSAVYLCASSFRTSGSANTGELFFGEGSRLTVL.

The CDR3 DNA is TGTGCCAGCAGCCAAGCAGGGGGCGATTTAGACTATGGCTACACCTTC. It specifies CASSQAGGDLDYGYTF. The chain has TRBV4-2 and TRBJ1-2; 8 bases align to TRBD1. CDR3 length: 16 residues. The germline V gene has CDR1 LGHNA and CDR2 YNFKEQ. With V trimmed by 1 base and J by 3 bases, 7 bases remained unmatched.

This chain links TRBV4-1 with TRBJ2-1, with TRBD2 identical over 12 bases. The CDR3 runs to 16 residues. V lost 2 bases and J lost 12; bases outside the gene matches: 11. Germline V gives CDR1 MGHRA, CDR2 YSYEKL. The CDR3 spells CASSQLWTSGASAQFF. The CDR3 DNA reads as TGCGCCAGCAGCCAATTATGGACTAGCGGGGCGAGCGCGCAGTTCTTC.

This chain connects TRBV19 to TRBJ2-7; TRBD2 agrees at 7 bases. This CDR3 is 16 amino acids long. The V segment lost 6 bases and the J segment 3 bases; nucleotides outside the gene matches: 14. Germline loops: CDR1 LNHDA, CDR2 SQIVND (reference sequence). The CDR3 DNA follows: TGTGCCAGTAGGGGGGGGGATGCGGCGTCGATCTACGAGCAGTACTTC. It encodes CASRGGDAASIYEQYF. Full variable domain (remainder filled in from reference TRBV19 and TRBJ2-7): DGGITQSPKYLFRKEGQNVTLSCEQNLNHDAMYWYRQDPGQGLRLIYYSQIVNDFQKGDIAEGYSVSREKKESFPLTVTSAQKNPTAFYLCASRGGDAASIYEQYFGPGTRLTVT.

This chain links TRBV10-1 with TRBJ1-5; D uncertain. The ends were cut back, 2 bases at V and 5 bases at J, with 7 bases in the middle. The CDR3 runs to 13 residues. CDR1 and CDR2 from the germline V gene are WNHNN and SYGVQD (reference sequence). Here the CDR3 DNA reads TGCGCCAGCAGTGAGAATGTGGATCAGCCCCAGCATTTT. Amino acid sequence: CASSENVDQPQHF.

The chain recombines TRBV2 with TRBJ2-3; D is ambiguous. This CDR3 has 15 residues. V was cut by 1 base and J by 1 base, with 9 bases left in between. The germline CDR1 and CDR2 sequences are SNHLY and FYNNEI. DNA for the CDR3: TGTGCCAGCAGTGAAGGGCCAGTGGGCACAGATACGCAGTATTTT. Protein: CASSEGPVGTDTQYF.

The CDR3 sequence is CASSFYRDCSNTEAFF. CDR3 nucleotide sequence: TGTGCCAGCAGCTTCTACCGGGACTGCTCGAACACTGAAGCTTTCTTT. The chain combines TRBV7-9 with TRBJ1-1; possible D gene TRBD1, 5 bases. Looked up from germline, CDR1 is SEHNR and CDR2 is FQNEAQ (reference sequence). This CDR3 has 16 residues. V was clipped by 3 bases and J by 1 base, with 15 bases between them.

To note about this clone: Within the sample, other DNA sequences also encode this same CDR3. The chain joins TRBV14 to TRBJ1-1, with a possible D match to TRBD1 (5 bases). Between the trimmed V and J ends, which lost 4 bases and 2 bases, there was a span of 8 bases. CDR3 size: 13 residues. Germline loops: CDR1 SGHDN, CDR2 FVKESK. CDR3 protein: CASSRDRNTEAFF. CDR3 nucleotides: TGTGCCAGCAGCCGAGACAGAAACACTGAAGCTTTCTTT.

This clone occurred a few times. The rearrangement joins TRBV29-1 to TRBJ1-1; tentatively, D is TRBD1 (6 bases). The germline V gene has CDR1 SQVTM and CDR2 ANQGSEA. The CDR3 has 11 residues. V was shortened by 4 bases and J by 4 bases, with 7 bases between the two germline ends. The CDR3 DNA sequence: TGCAGCGTTGGAGGGGGCACTGAAGCTTTCTTT. It encodes CSVGGGTEAFF.

This clone was counted only a few times. The chain carries TRBV30 and TRBJ2-2; TRBD2 aligns across 13 bases. The CDR3 extends over 15 amino acids. Germline assignment: CDR1 GTSNPN and CDR2 SVGIG (reference sequence). The J segment lost 6 bases and the V segment lost 0 bases, leaving 1 base of the junction unmatched. CDR3 amino acids: CAWSVLAGGPGELFF. The CDR3 DNA follows: TGTGCCTGGAGTGTACTAGCGGGGGGGCCCGGGGAGCTGTTTTTT.

This sequence joins TRBV6-4 and TRBJ1-6; 7 bases map to TRBD1. J lost 0 bases, V lost 8 bases, and 1 base had no gene match. There are 14 residues in the CDR3. Per the germline V gene, CDR1 is MRHNA and CDR2 is SNTAGT. The CDR3 DNA reads TGTGCCAGCCGGGACAGCTCCTATAATTCACCCCTCCACTTT. Amino acid sequence: CASRDSSYNSPLHF.

This chain connects TRBV9 to TRBJ2-5, with 10 bases lining up with TRBD1. With 2 bases clipped from V and 5 bases from J, the junction kept 9 bases outside the gene matches. The V gene's germline CDR1 is SGDLS and CDR2 YYNGEE. The CDR3 has 16 residues. The CDR3 sequence is CASSVSDRGPRETQYF. Here the CDR3 DNA reads TGTGCCAGCAGCGTCTCCGACAGGGGGCCTCGGGAGACCCAGTACTTC.

The chain is built from TRBV15 and TRBJ2-1, with a tentative D call TRBD2 (7 bases). With 7 bases removed from V and 5 bases from J, the gap between germline ends came to 15 bases. The CDR3 is 14 residues long. The germline CDR1 and CDR2 sequences are LNHNV and YYDKDF (reference sequence). In DNA, the CDR3 is TGTGCCACCACCCCCATGGGGGGGCACAATGAGCAGTTCTTC. As protein: CATTPMGGHNEQFF.

This clone was counted between two and nine times. An end of the junction differs from the germline gene, which may be a read error. The gene calls are TRBV29-1 and TRBJ2-2; perhaps TRBD2 as D (5 bases). The CDR3 runs 13 residues. Germline V gives CDR1 SQVTM, CDR2 ANQGSEA. This CDR3 reads CSVVGIEHRGAVF. In DNA form, the CDR3 reads TGCAGCGTTGTCGGGATAGAACACCGGGGAGCTGTTTTT.

The chain uses TRBV24-1 and TRBJ1-1; 11 nucleotides align to TRBD1. The CDR3 runs 16 residues. CDR1 is KGHDR, CDR2 SFDVKD, per germline. Germline trimming cut 4 bases from V and 4 bases from J; bases unmatched to any gene: 7. Written as DNA, the CDR3 is TGTGCCACCAGTGAGGGGGGGACAGGGGGTGGCACTGAAGCTTTCTTT. Translating gives CATSEGGTGGGTEAFF.

A note on this clone: Other nucleotide sequences from this sample produce the same CDR3. The CDR3 DNA sequence: TGTGCCAGCAGCGGAGCGGGAGGGCCAACAGATACGCAGTATTTT. It encodes CASSGAGGPTDTQYF. The J gene is TRBJ2-3, the V gene TRBV5-4, with TRBD2 identical over 10 bases. This CDR3 comprises 15 residues. Per the germline V gene, CDR1 is SGHNT and CDR2 is YYREEE (reference sequence). Trimming took 4 bases from V and 3 from J; bases not matched to a gene: 5.

Concerning this clone itself: An end of the junction does not agree with germline; a read error may underlie this. The V call is TRBV11-3, the J call TRBJ2-1, with 10 bases matching TRBD2. The germline CDR1 and CDR2 sequences are SGHNT and YENEEA. The CDR3 contains 20 residues. The CDR3 coding sequence is TGTGCCAGCATCTTAGATCCCACTATTTTAGCGGGAGGTTTCAGAGATGAGCAGTTCTTC. It translates to CASILDPTILAGGFRDEQFF.